The 30 T cell receptor beta chains in this list originate from one sample, sequenced in a study of blood T cell repertoires in COVID-19. Measured with immunoSEQ multiplex PCR; TCRdb has only the in-frame clones, and not every one. This sample has about 220,000 clones; 65% to 90% occur once, and the top ten carry 9.7%. The sample taken for sequencing was peripheral blood. All receptors come from a man in his fifties with active or convalescent COVID-19.

The chain uses TRBV18 and TRBJ2-5; 7 nucleotides line up with TRBD1. The germline V gene encodes CDR1 KGHSH and CDR2 LQKENI. This CDR3 is 16 amino acids long. Trimming removed 6 bases from V and 2 bases from J; junction bases left unmatched: 12. The CDR3 loop reads CASSLNSGQYQETQYF. The CDR3 DNA reads as TGTGCCAGCTCTCTGAACTCGGGACAGTATCAAGAGACCCAGTACTTC.

The chain uses TRBV5-1 and TRBJ2-7; possibly TRBD1 for D (6 bases). The CDR3 extends over 14 amino acids. Trimming stripped 3 bases from V and 1 base from J, with 11 bases between. Germline-derived CDR1 and CDR2 are SGHRS and YFSETQ. CDR3 sequence: CASSSQGGSYEQYF. DNA of the CDR3: TGCGCCAGCAGCTCACAGGGCGGATCCTACGAGCAGTACTTC.

The chain employs TRBV27 and TRBJ1-6; 7 bases are shared with TRBD1. The CDR3 is made up of 13 amino acids. V trimming: 6 bases; J trimming: 9 bases; junction bases outside the gene matches: 5. Germline V gives CDR1 MNHEY, CDR2 SMNVEV (reference sequence). This CDR3 is CASRDRLISPLHF. CDR3 DNA: TGTGCCAGCAGGGACAGGTTGATTTCACCCCTCCACTTT.

This sequence joins TRBV29-1 and TRBJ2-1; 10 bases are a match to TRBD1. The CDR3 totals 14 residues. Germline loops: CDR1 SQVTM, CDR2 ANQGSEA. J gave up 8 bases and V 1 base, and 5 bases lay outside the gene matches. CDR3 residues: CSVEGQGAPHEQFF. The CDR3 bases are TGCAGCGTTGAAGGACAGGGGGCCCCTCATGAGCAGTTCTTC.

The chain uses TRBV28 and TRBJ1-2, with 8 bases fitting TRBD1. J was trimmed by 7 bases and V by 2 bases; bases with no gene match: 9. The CDR3 has 15 amino acids. Germline CDR1 and CDR2: MDHEN and SYDVKM. CDR3 DNA sequence: TGTGCCAGCAGTTTACACGGACAGGGATTTGGTGGCTACACCTTC. Its translation is CASSLHGQGFGGYTF.

V and J are TRBV5-6 and TRBJ2-3, with 10 bases aligning to TRBD1. V was clipped by 6 bases and J by 2 bases; unmatched bases: 9. This CDR3 region has 16 residues. Germline-derived CDR1 and CDR2 are SGHDT and YYEEEE. The CDR3 coding sequence is TGTGCCAGCACCGAGACAGGGGGCCTTAACACAGATACGCAGTATTTT. It specifies CASTETGGLNTDTQYF.

V is TRBV4-3 and J is TRBJ1-6; no clear D. This CDR3 is built from 16 residues. From germline, CDR1 is LGHNA and CDR2 YSLEER. The ends were cut back, 1 base at V and 9 bases at J, with 16 bases in the middle. Written as DNA, the CDR3 is TGCGCCAGCAGCCAAGCTTGGGCCCACCAGGTTTCACCCCTCCACTTT. Translated: CASSQAWAHQVSPLHF.

The J gene is TRBJ1-1, the V gene TRBV18; TRBD1 matches at 8 bases. The CDR3 extends over 13 amino acids. Germline V lookup: CDR1 KGHSH, CDR2 LQKENI. Unmatched junction bases numbered 4, after V lost 6 bases and J lost 4 bases. The DNA for the CDR3 is TGTGCCAGCTCCCGGGACAGGACCACTGAAGCTTTCTTT. This gives the protein CASSRDRTTEAFF.

The rearrangement uses TRBV5-1 and TRBJ1-6, with D possibly matching TRBD1 (6 bases). The length of the CDR3 is 16 residues. In germline, CDR1 is SGHRS, CDR2 YFSETQ. Deletions cut 4 bases from V and 2 bases from J, with 13 bases between. CDR3 amino acids: CASSPRRDTYNSPLHF. CDR3 DNA sequence: TGCGCCAGCAGCCCCCGCCGGGACACCTATAATTCACCCCTCCACTTT. Full variable domain (remainder filled in from reference TRBV5-1 and TRBJ1-6): KAGVTQTPRYLIKTRGQQVTLSCSPISGHRSVSWYQQTPGQGLQFLFEYFSETQRNKGNFPGRFSGRQFSNSRSEMNVSTLELGDSALYLCASSPRRDTYNSPLHFGNGTRLTVT.

V is TRBV3-1 (or the pseudogene TRBV3-2) and J is TRBJ2-7; TRBD1 aligns across 9 bases. Germline-derived CDR1 and CDR2 are LGHDT and YNNKEL (reference sequence). The junction had 8 bases not matched to a gene; V was cut back by 0 bases and J by 2 bases. The CDR3 is made up of 17 amino acids. This CDR3 is CASSQEEGRQGAYEQYV. In DNA form, the CDR3 reads TGTGCCAGCAGCCAAGAGGAGGGCCGACAGGGGGCCTACGAGCAGTACGTC.

This chain links TRBV6-2 or TRBV6-3 with TRBJ2-1; 7 bases align to TRBD2. The germline CDR1 and CDR2 sequences are MNHEY and SVGEGT. V lost 4 bases and J lost 10; bases outside the gene matches: 4. The CDR3 sequence is 12 residues long. The CDR3 DNA reads as TGTGCCAGCAGTTGGGAGGGCACGGAGCAGTTCTTC. Translating it yields CASSWEGTEQFF.

The V gene is TRBV6-4, the J gene TRBJ1-5; D not certain. CDR3 size: 23 residues. The V end was cut by 0 bases, the J end by 2 bases, with 32 bases between. CDR1 is MRHNA and CDR2 is SNTAGT in the germline V gene. CDR3 nucleotides: TGTGCCAGCAGTGACTCGAGTGAGGTCGGGGTTGGGATGGGAGGATATGGCAATCAGCCCCAGCATTTT. Protein sequence: CASSDSSEVGVGMGGYGNQPQHF.

The V gene is TRBV3-1 (or the pseudogene TRBV3-2), the J gene TRBJ2-5; D is perhaps TRBD2 (6 bases). The CDR3 has 14 amino acids. CDR1 LGHDT and CDR2 YNNKEL come from the germline V gene (reference sequence). Trimming shortened V by 0 bases and J by 4 bases, and 9 bases separated the two germline ends. For the CDR3, the DNA is TGTGCCAGCAGCCAAGAGGGGGGAGTAGAGACCCAGTACTTC. Encoded protein: CASSQEGGVETQYF.

The gene calls are TRBV11-3 and TRBJ1-5; tentatively, D is TRBD1 (6 bases). Looked up from germline, CDR1 is SGHNT and CDR2 is YENEEA. The CDR3 is 16 residues long. V dropped 0 bases and J dropped 1 base, with 10 bases sitting between them. The CDR3 here is CASSLDSGTSNQPQHF. The CDR3 DNA reads TGTGCCAGCAGCTTAGACTCAGGGACAAGCAATCAGCCCCAGCATTTT.

This clone was detected only a few times. The chain couples TRBV7-8 to TRBJ2-5; a possible D gene is TRBD1 (5 bases). The CDR3 spans 13 residues. V gave up 7 bases and J gave up 5 bases, with 14 bases separating them. The germline V gene encodes CDR1 SGHVS and CDR2 FQNEAQ. The CDR3 nucleotides read TGTGCCAGCACCATAGGGGTAATGGAGACCCAGTACTTC. Translation gives CASTIGVMETQYF.

This chain connects TRBV29-1 to TRBJ2-1; 15 bases match TRBD2. The germline gives CDR1 SQVTM, CDR2 ANQGSEA. Trimming at V came to 5 bases and at J to 15 bases, leaving 11 bases not matched to a gene. This CDR3 spans 14 amino acids. The CDR3 coding sequence is TGCAGCGTTTCAGGGCCTTCGGGACTAGCGGGAGGGTTCTTC. This gives the protein CSVSGPSGLAGGFF.

In nucleotides, the CDR3 is TGTGCCAGTACCTGGGGGACAGGTTTGAATCAGCCCCAGCATTTT. It is translated as CASTWGTGLNQPQHF. This chain joins TRBV19 and TRBJ1-5, with TRBD1 matching over 8 bases. Germline values: CDR1 LNHDA, CDR2 SQIVND (reference sequence). The CDR3 has 15 amino acids. V lost 7 bases, J lost 4 bases, and 9 bases stayed unmatched.

The chain employs TRBV29-1 and TRBJ1-3, with D perhaps matching TRBD1 (5 bases). V was clipped by 3 bases and J by 0 bases, with 6 bases between them. The CDR3 spans 13 residues. The germline CDR1 and CDR2 sequences are SQVTM and ANQGSEA. The CDR3 DNA sequence: TGCAGCGTTGATACAGGCTCTGGAAACACCATATATTTT. Translation gives CSVDTGSGNTIYF.

J is TRBJ2-5 and V is TRBV24-1; no reliable D call. The ends were cut back, 1 base at V and 5 bases at J, with 13 bases in the middle. Germline V gives CDR1 KGHDR, CDR2 SFDVKD. The CDR3 totals 15 residues. The CDR3 DNA is TGTGCCACCAGTGATTTAAGAGGTAACCGGGAGACCCAGTACTTC. Its protein product is CATSDLRGNRETQYF.

The chain employs TRBV5-1 and TRBJ2-3; D is perhaps TRBD2 (5 bases). The CDR3 consists of 16 residues. V lost 6 bases, J lost 2 bases, and 19 bases lay in between. Germline lookup yields CDR1 SGHRS and CDR2 YFSETQ. The CDR3 protein is CASTLFGGRPTDTQYF. The CDR3 DNA is TGCGCCAGCACCCTCTTTGGAGGCAGGCCCACAGATACGCAGTATTTT.

V gene TRBV28 combines with J gene TRBJ2-7; 9 bases map to TRBD1. Germline V gene data show CDR1 as MDHEN and CDR2 as SYDVKM. This CDR3 has 16 residues. V lost 5 bases, J lost 4 bases, and 12 bases stayed unmatched. CDR3 coding DNA: TGTGCCAGCAGTCTCGCACTACAGGGGGCTGTTTACGAGCAGTACGTC. This translates into CASSLALQGAVYEQYV.

This rearrangement joins TRBV21-1 to TRBJ1-4. TRBV21-1 is classified as a pseudogene. The CDR3 contains 19 residues. In DNA, the CDR3 is TGTGCCAGCATCTCGAACGATCGGACCCCGGGAACAACTAATGAAAAACTGTTTTTT. It encodes CASISNDRTPGTTNEKLFF.

The V call is TRBV4-2, the J call TRBJ1-2; TRBD1 agrees at 8 bases. Germline assignment: CDR1 LGHNA and CDR2 YNFKEQ. There are 16 residues in the CDR3. The V gene end was trimmed by 0 bases and the J gene end by 7 bases; junction bases not matched to a gene: 10. The CDR3 DNA reads as TGTGCCAGCAGCCAAGATGGGCAGGGGGCGCCCCTTGGCTACACCTTC. Its protein product is CASSQDGQGAPLGYTF.

V is TRBV30 and J is TRBJ2-4; 7 bases align to TRBD2. There are 13 residues in the CDR3. Germline V CDR1 and CDR2: GTSNPN, SVGIG (reference sequence). The ends lost 0 bases at V and 13 bases at J; junction bases unmatched: 9. CDR3 in DNA: TGTGCCTGGAGTGTGACAACGACTAGCTTGCAGTACTTC. It encodes CAWSVTTTSLQYF. The whole variable domain, filled in from reference TRBV30 and TRBJ2-4, reads SQTIHQWPATLVQPVGSPLSLECTVEGTSNPNLYWYRQAAGRGLQLLFYSVGIGQISSEVPQNLSASRPQDRQFILSSKKLLLSDSGFYLCAWSVTTTSLQYFGAGTRLSVL.

The rearrangement links TRBV7-3 to TRBJ1-3; 8 nucleotides line up with TRBD1. Germline values: CDR1 SGHTA, CDR2 FQGTGA. The CDR3 runs to 15 residues. V shed 5 bases and J 4 bases; nucleotides not matched to a gene: 7. CDR3 protein: CASSPTGGGGNTIYF. As DNA, the CDR3 is TGTGCCAGCAGCCCTACAGGGGGTGGAGGAAACACCATATATTTT. Drawing the rest from reference TRBV7-3 and TRBJ1-3, the complete variable domain is GAGVSQTPSNKVTEKGKYVELRCDPISGHTALYWYRQSLGQGPEFLIYFQGTGAADDSGLPNDRFFAVRPEGSVSTLKIQRTERGDSAVYLCASSPTGGGGNTIYFGEGSWLTVV.

The chain couples TRBV29-1 to TRBJ1-2; D might be TRBD1 (5 bases). The CDR3 is made up of 15 amino acids. The germline V gene encodes CDR1 SQVTM and CDR2 ANQGSEA. The V end lost 0 bases, the J end lost 2 bases, and 13 bases lay between the germline ends. This CDR3 reads CSVEDPWGENYGYTF. CDR3 in DNA: TGCAGCGTTGAAGATCCTTGGGGGGAGAACTATGGCTACACCTTC. Full variable domain (remainder filled in from reference TRBV29-1 and TRBJ1-2): SAVISQKPSRDICQRGTSLTIQCQVDSQVTMMFWYRQQPGQSLTLIATANQGSEATYESGFVIDKFPISRPNLTFSTLTVSNMSPEDSSIYLCSVEDPWGENYGYTFGSGTRLTVV.

This clone is a singleton in its sample. Compared with germline, one end of the junction differs, possibly owing to a read error. The chain has TRBV10-3 and TRBJ2-1; 9 nucleotides align to TRBD2. This CDR3 spans 15 amino acids. Germline V gene sequence: CDR1 ENHRY, CDR2 SYGVKD. Here the CDR3 DNA reads TGTGCCATCAGTGAGTCGAATGCGCGGGAGGGGAAGGGGCTCTTC. It is translated as CAISESNAREGKGLF.

This clone was counted a few times. The rearrangement joins TRBV5-1 to TRBJ1-2; 8 nucleotides agree with TRBD1. The length of the CDR3 is 13 residues. The junction had 2 bases not matched to a gene; V was cut back by 0 bases and J by 7 bases. In germline, CDR1 is SGHRS, CDR2 YFSETQ. CDR3 sequence: CASSLAQGAGYTF. Here the CDR3 DNA reads TGCGCCAGCAGCTTGGCCCAGGGGGCTGGCTACACCTTC.

This chain uses TRBV27 with TRBJ2-5; TRBD1 is a possible D gene (7 bases). Trimming stripped 7 bases from V and 1 base from J, with 25 bases between. The CDR3 totals 18 residues. Germline lookup yields CDR1 MNHEY and CDR2 SMNVEV (reference sequence). The DNA of the CDR3 is TGTGCCAGCAACCGACAGGGAGGTTTTCGAAACCCCCAAGAGACCCAGTACTTC. Translated: CASNRQGGFRNPQETQYF.

The chain carries TRBV9 and TRBJ1-1, with 8 bases fitting TRBD1. The CDR3 runs to 15 residues. V gave up 3 bases and J gave up 0 bases; unmatched junction bases: 4. Germline V gene lookup returns CDR1 SGDLS and CDR2 YYNGEE. The CDR3 nucleotides are TGTGCCAGCAGCGCTTCGACAGGGGTGAACACTGAAGCTTTCTTT. It is translated as CASSASTGVNTEAFF.